The 10 T cell receptor beta chains below were found in one sample sequenced in a study of T cells in Graves' hyperthyroidism and ophthalmopathy (dated by TCRdb to about 2019). Libraries were constructed by multiplex PCR. Sequencer: Illumina HiSeq 2000. Amplification of TCR beta CDR3 regions was carried out from RNA transcripts. The first round of RT-PCR for the TCR CDR3 was performed with the HTBI primer set and the Qiagen OneStep RT-PCR kit. The raw public data were reprocessed by TCRdb itself: fastp quality trimming at Q25, MiXCR clonotype calling, in-frame beta chains only. Rows merge per CDR3 protein into single entries with the most common DNA and genes. This sample is represented by some 600,000 distinct CDR3 sequences; roughly 13% of them were singletons. In total, the top ten clones hold more than 5% of the sample. Sequencing was performed on blood. The receptors here all came from a woman aged 25 to 45 with Graves' hyperthyroidism that later progressed to Graves' ophthalmopathy.

The chain couples TRBV18 to TRBJ1-1, with a possible D match to TRBD1 (6 bases). With 3 bases removed from V and 1 base from J, the gap between germline ends came to 9 bases. This CDR3 region has 14 residues. Germline-derived CDR1 and CDR2 are KGHSH and LQKENI. This CDR3 reads CASSPTTGNTEAFF. CDR3 sequence (DNA): TGTGCCAGCTCACCTACGACAGGGAACACTGAAGCTTTCTTT.

Points on this clonotype: This clone may be a read error of a much larger clone one base away. The chain has TRBV7-9 and TRBJ2-7; D perhaps matches TRBD1 (6 bases). This CDR3 spans 14 amino acids. CDR1 is SEHNR, CDR2 FQNEAQ, per germline (reference sequence). CDR3 nucleotide sequence: TGTGTCAGCAGCTTCCCCGGGACAACCTACGAGCAGTACTTC. Protein product: CVSSFPGTTYEQYF. The variable domain in full, completed from reference TRBV7-9 and TRBJ2-7, reads DTGVSQNPRHKITKRGQNVTFRCDPISEHNRLYWYRQTLGQGPEFLTYFQNEAQLEKSRLLSDRFSAERPKGSFSTLEIQRTEQGDSAMYLCVSSFPGTTYEQYFGPGTRLTVT.

This sequence joins TRBV19 and TRBJ2-6; D remains unclear. Between the trimmed V and J ends, which lost 8 bases and 0 bases, there was a span of 8 bases. Germline V lookup: CDR1 LNHDA, CDR2 SQIVND (reference sequence). The length of the CDR3 is 14 residues. The CDR3 nucleotides are TGTGCCAGTCAAGCCTTCTCTGGGGCCAACGTCCTGACTTTC. It yields the protein CASQAFSGANVLTF.

V and J are TRBV4-3 and TRBJ2-7; a weak D match, TRBD2 (5 bases). The germline gives CDR1 LGHNA, CDR2 YSLEER. The CDR3 has 14 amino acids. Trimming cost V 0 bases and J 2 bases, with 8 bases left between them. CDR3 coding DNA: TGCGCCAGCAGCCAAGATCGGGGTCCCTACGAGCAGTACTTC. Protein product: CASSQDRGPYEQYF.

This clonotype was seen only a few times. This rearrangement joins TRBV28 to TRBJ1-4; a possible D gene is TRBD1 (5 bases). Germline CDR1 reads MDHEN; CDR2 reads SYDVKM. V was clipped by 6 bases and J by 3 bases, with 20 bases between them. The CDR3 is 17 amino acids. CDR3 sequence: CASSPVGHPNSNEKLFF. CDR3 in DNA: TGTGCCAGCAGCCCAGTCGGACACCCTAACTCTAATGAAAAACTGTTTTTT. Full variable domain (remainder filled in from reference TRBV28 and TRBJ1-4): DVKVTQSSRYLVKRTGEKVFLECVQDMDHENMFWYRQDPGLGLRLIYFSYDVKMKEKGDIPEGYSVSREKKERFSLILESASTNQTSMYLCASSPVGHPNSNEKLFFGSGTQLSVL.

This clonotype has a count of ten or more. The V gene is TRBV5-1, the J gene TRBJ1-2, with D perhaps matching TRBD1 (5 bases). V was pared by 3 bases and J by 8 bases, with 11 bases between. The CDR3 consists of 12 residues. Germline CDR1 is SGHRS and CDR2 is YFSETQ. CDR3 nucleotides: TGCGCCAGCAGCTCTCAGGGACGCGGCTACACCTTC. This codes for CASSSQGRGYTF.

This clonotype was detected a few times. The rearrangement links TRBV16 to TRBJ2-7; 7 bases match TRBD2. J gave up 4 bases and V 0 bases, and 6 bases lay outside the gene matches. CDR3 length: 15 residues. The germline CDR1 and CDR2 sequences are KGHSY and FQNENV. CDR3 sequence: CASSQSGGRAYEQYF. In nucleotides, the CDR3 is TGTGCCAGCAGCCAATCGGGAGGGAGGGCGTACGAGCAGTACTTC.

Ten or more counts support this clonotype. J is TRBJ2-3 and V is TRBV12-3 or TRBV12-4, with no clear D. The ends were cut back, 5 bases at V and 4 bases at J, with 16 bases in the middle. CDR3 length equals 15 residues. The CDR3 here is CASSPSGTFADTQYF. The CDR3 bases are TGTGCCAGCAGTCCTTCGGGCACTTTTGCAGATACGCAGTATTTT.

This chain links TRBV25-1 with TRBJ2-1; 10 bases are a match to TRBD2. The CDR3 runs to 15 residues. Germline CDR1 MGHDK, CDR2 SYGVNS. Germline trimming cut 8 bases from V and 6 bases from J; bases unmatched to any gene: 10. The CDR3 here is CASASPLAGVNEQFF. DNA for the CDR3: TGTGCCAGCGCCTCACCCCTAGCGGGAGTCAATGAGCAGTTCTTC.

This clonotype was detected many times. The genes are TRBV28 and TRBJ1-1; 10 bases are shared with TRBD1. The ends lost 6 bases at V and 7 bases at J; junction bases unmatched: 5. The CDR3 has 13 amino acids. From germline, CDR1 is MDHEN and CDR2 SYDVKM. The CDR3 sequence: CASSKRTGGEAFF. In DNA, the CDR3 is TGTGCCAGCAGCAAGCGGACAGGGGGTGAAGCTTTCTTT.